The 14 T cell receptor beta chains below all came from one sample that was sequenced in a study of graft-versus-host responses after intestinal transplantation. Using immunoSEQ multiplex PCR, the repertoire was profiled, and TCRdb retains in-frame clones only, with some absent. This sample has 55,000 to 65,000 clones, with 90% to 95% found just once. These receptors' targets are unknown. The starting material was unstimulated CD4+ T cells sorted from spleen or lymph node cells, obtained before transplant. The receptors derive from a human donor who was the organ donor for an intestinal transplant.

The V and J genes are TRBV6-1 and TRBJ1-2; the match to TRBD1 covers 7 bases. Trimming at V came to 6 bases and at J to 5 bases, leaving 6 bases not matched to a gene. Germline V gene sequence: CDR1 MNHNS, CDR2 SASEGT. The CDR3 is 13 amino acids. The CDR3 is CASRTTGRYGYTF. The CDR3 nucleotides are TGTGCCAGCAGGACGACAGGGCGATATGGCTACACCTTC.

As DNA, the CDR3 is TGTGCCAGCAGCTTGTTGGCTAGCGGGGGGTTGGAGACCCAGTACTTC. It codes for CASSLLASGGLETQYF. The chain uses TRBV5-5 and TRBJ2-5, with 11 positions matching TRBD2. The CDR3 totals 16 residues. CDR1 and CDR2 from the germline V gene are SGHKS and YYEKEE (reference sequence). Trimming at V came to 1 base and at J to 5 bases, leaving 7 bases not matched to a gene.

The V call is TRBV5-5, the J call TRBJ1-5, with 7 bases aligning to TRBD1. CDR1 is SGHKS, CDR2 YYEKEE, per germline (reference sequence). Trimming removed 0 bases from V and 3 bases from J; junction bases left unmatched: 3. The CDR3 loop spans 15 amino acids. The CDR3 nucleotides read TGTGCCAGCAGCTTGGGGACAGGTTACAATCAGCCCCAGCATTTT. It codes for CASSLGTGYNQPQHF.

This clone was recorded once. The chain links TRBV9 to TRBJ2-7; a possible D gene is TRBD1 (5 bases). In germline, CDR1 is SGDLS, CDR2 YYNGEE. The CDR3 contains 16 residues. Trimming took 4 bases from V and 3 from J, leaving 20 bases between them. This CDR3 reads CASSPTLTATHYEQYF. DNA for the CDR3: TGTGCCAGCAGCCCGACCTTGACAGCCACTCACTACGAGCAGTACTTC.

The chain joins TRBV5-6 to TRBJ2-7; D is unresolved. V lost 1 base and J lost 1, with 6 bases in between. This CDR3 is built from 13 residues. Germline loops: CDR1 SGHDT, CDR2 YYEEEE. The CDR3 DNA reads TGTGCCAGCAGCTTGAGATATTCCTACGAGCAGTACTTC. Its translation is CASSLRYSYEQYF.

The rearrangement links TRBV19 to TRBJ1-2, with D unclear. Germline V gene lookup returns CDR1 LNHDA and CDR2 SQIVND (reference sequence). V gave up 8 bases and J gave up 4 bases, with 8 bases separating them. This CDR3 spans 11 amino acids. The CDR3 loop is CASSAAYGYTF. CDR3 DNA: TGTGCCAGTTCCGCTGCCTATGGCTACACCTTC.

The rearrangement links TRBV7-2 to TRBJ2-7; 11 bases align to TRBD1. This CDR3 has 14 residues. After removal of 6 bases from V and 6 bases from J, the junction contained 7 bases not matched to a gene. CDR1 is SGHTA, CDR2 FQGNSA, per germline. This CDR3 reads CASSSGQGASEQYF. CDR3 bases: TGTGCCAGCAGTTCTGGACAGGGGGCGAGCGAGCAGTACTTC.

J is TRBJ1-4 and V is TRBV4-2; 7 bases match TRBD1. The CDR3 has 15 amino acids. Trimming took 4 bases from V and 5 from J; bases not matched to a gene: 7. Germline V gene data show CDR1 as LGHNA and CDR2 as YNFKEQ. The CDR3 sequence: CASSLRDRLNEKLFF. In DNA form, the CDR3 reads TGTGCCAGCAGCCTTCGGGACAGATTAAATGAAAAACTGTTTTTT.

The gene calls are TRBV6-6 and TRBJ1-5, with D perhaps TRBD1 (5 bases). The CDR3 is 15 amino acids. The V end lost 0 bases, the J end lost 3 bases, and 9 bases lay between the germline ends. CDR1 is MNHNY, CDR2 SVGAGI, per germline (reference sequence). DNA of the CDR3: TGTGCCAGCAGTTACTCATCGACAGCCAATCAGCCCCAGCATTTT. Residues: CASSYSSTANQPQHF.

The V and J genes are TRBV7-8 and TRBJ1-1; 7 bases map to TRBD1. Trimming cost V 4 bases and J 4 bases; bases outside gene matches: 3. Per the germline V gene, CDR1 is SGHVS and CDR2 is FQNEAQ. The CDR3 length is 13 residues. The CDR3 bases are TGTGCCAGCAGCTCAGGGGGTGGCACTGAAGCTTTCTTT. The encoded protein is CASSSGGGTEAFF.

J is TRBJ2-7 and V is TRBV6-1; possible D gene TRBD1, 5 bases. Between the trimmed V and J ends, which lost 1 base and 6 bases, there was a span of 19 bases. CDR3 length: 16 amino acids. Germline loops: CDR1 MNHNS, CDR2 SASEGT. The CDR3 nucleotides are TGTGCCAGCAGTGAAGGGTGGGGCAGACCCTCGTCCGAGCAGTACTTC. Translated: CASSEGWGRPSSEQYF.

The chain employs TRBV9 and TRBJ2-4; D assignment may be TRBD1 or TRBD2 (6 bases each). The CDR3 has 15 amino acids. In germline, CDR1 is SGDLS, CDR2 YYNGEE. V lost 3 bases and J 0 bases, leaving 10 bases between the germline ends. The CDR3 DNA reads TGTGCCAGCAGCGGGGGGGCTAGAGCCAAAAACATTCAGTACTTC. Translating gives CASSGGARAKNIQYF.

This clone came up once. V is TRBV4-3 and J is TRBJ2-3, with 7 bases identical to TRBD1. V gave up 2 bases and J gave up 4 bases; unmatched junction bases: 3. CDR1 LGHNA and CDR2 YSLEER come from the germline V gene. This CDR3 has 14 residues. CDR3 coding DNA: TGCGCCAGCAGCCAACGACAGGGAGCAGATACGCAGTATTTT. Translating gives CASSQRQGADTQYF.

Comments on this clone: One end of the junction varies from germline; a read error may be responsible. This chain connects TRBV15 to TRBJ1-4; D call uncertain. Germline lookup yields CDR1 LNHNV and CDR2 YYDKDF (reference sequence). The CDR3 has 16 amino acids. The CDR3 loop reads CATGRAMPAVNEKLFF. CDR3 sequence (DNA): TGTGCCACCGGCAGAGCAATGCCCGCAGTTAATGAAAAACTGTTTTTT.